The 17 T cell receptor beta chains listed next were all sequenced from one sample in a study of T cell clonality in common variable immunodeficiency. Only in-frame clones appear in the TCRdb table, and some are missing; sequencing was by immunoSEQ multiplex PCR. The data show about 28,000 clones, with none appearing a single time. Broader study findings: Common variable immunodeficiency TCR beta sequences reportedly had fewer deletions and N-nucleotide insertions.

Their specific antigens are unknown. Sequencing was carried out using peripheral blood mononuclear cells. The receptors stem from a human donor with common variable immunodeficiency.

A remark on this clone: From the germline J gene comes the end of the CDR3, since the read stops 3 residues before it. V and J are TRBV18 and TRBJ2-7; 9 bases are shared with TRBD1. Germline V lookup: CDR1 KGHSH, CDR2 LQKENI. The trim removed 2 bases at V and 4 bases at J, leaving 6 bases unmatched. The CDR3 contains 15 residues. The covered CDR3 bases are TGTGCCAGCTCACCAACACAGGGGGCGCGATACGAG. The encoded protein is CASSPTQGARYE. The whole CDR3 sequence is CASSPTQGARYEQYF. Full variable domain (remainder filled in from reference TRBV18 and TRBJ2-7): NAGVMQNPRHLVRRRGQEARLRCSPMKGHSHVYWYRQLPEEGLKFMVYLQKENIIDESGMPKERFSAEFPKEGPSILRIQQVVRGDSAAYFCASSPTQGARYEQYFGPGTRLTVT.

This clone was seen a handful of times. Sequencing ends 3 residues short of the CDR3 end; the germline J gene provides the rest. The J gene is TRBJ2-7, the V gene TRBV7-2; 9 nucleotides match TRBD1. V lost 4 bases to trimming and J lost 3 bases; unmatched junction nucleotides: 7. Germline loops: CDR1 SGHTA, CDR2 FQGNSA. The CDR3 spans 15 residues. Incomplete CDR3 DNA: TGTGCCAGCAGCTCCCCGGGACAGGGCCTCTACGAG. Amino acids: CASSSPGQGLYE. The entire CDR3 sequence reads CASSSPGQGLYEQYF.

As for this clone: The read gets to within 3 residues of the CDR3 end, and the germline J gene fills in the rest. The chain couples TRBV23-1 to TRBJ2-7, with 9 bases fitting TRBD1. TRBV23-1 is placed among ORFs of uncertain function. CDR3 size: 17 residues. The ends lost 2 bases at V and 4 bases at J; junction bases unmatched: 12. The CDR3 here is CASSQTGLRQGGYEQYF. Partial CDR3 DNA: TGCGCCAGCAGTCAAACCGGGTTAAGACAGGGGGGGTACGAG.

This clone appeared a few times. The read falls 3 residues short of the CDR3 end, and the missing part is taken from the germline J gene. This chain joins TRBV5-1 and TRBJ2-3; D is ambiguous. Germline V lookup: CDR1 SGHRS, CDR2 YFSETQ. V lost 4 bases and J lost 2, with 11 bases in between. The CDR3 runs 14 residues. The part of the CDR3 DNA that was read is TGCGCCAGCAGCAATTTAAAATTCACAGATACG. The encoded protein is CASSNLKFTDT. The complete CDR3 reads CASSNLKFTDTQYF.

Concerning this clone: The CDR3 goes on 3 residues after the read ends, and that part is filled in from the germline J gene. V and J are TRBV7-9 and TRBJ2-5; 7 nucleotides line up with TRBD2. In germline, CDR1 is SEHNR, CDR2 FQNEAQ (reference sequence). The V segment lost 3 bases and the J segment 5 bases; nucleotides outside the gene matches: 9. This CDR3 has 15 amino acids. Incomplete CDR3 DNA: TGTGCCAGCAGCTTCATCAGGGAGGGAGTGGAGACC. It specifies CASSFIREGVET. The full CDR3 protein is CASSFIREGVETQYF. Full variable domain (outside the CDR3, taken from reference TRBV7-9 and TRBJ2-5): DTGVSQNPRHKITKRGQNVTFRCDPISEHNRLYWYRQTLGQGPEFLTYFQNEAQLEKSRLLSDRFSAERPKGSFSTLEIQRTEQGDSAMYLCASSFIREGVETQYFGPGTRLLVL.

This clone was seen repeatedly, ten times or more. The CDR3 goes on 3 residues after the read ends, and that part is filled in from the germline J gene. The chain recombines TRBV5-6 with TRBJ1-4; D gene uncertain. Germline loops: CDR1 SGHDT, CDR2 YYEEEE. Deletions cut 1 base from V and 7 bases from J, with 8 bases between. This CDR3 comprises 13 residues. The CDR3 protein is CASSLRAAEKLFF. Incomplete CDR3 DNA: TGTGCCAGCAGCTTGAGGGCAGCTGAAAAA.

This clone has a handful of counts. The CDR3 end is not reached by the read, which stops 3 residues before it; the germline J gene fills it in. The J gene is TRBJ2-3, the V gene TRBV11-2, with D perhaps matching TRBD2 (5 bases). The CDR3 consists of 13 residues. The germline V gene has CDR1 SGHAT and CDR2 FQNNGV. Trimming stripped 3 bases from V and 8 bases from J, with 12 bases between. CDR3 bases read: TGTGCCAGCAGCTTTGAGAGCGGTGCTACG. Amino acid sequence: CASSFESGAT. The CDR3 in full is CASSFESGATQYF.

Worth noting for this clone: The missing CDR3 end, 3 residues past where the read stops, is filled in from the germline J gene. The gene calls are TRBV19 and TRBJ1-2; 7 bases fit TRBD1. Germline values: CDR1 LNHDA, CDR2 SQIVND (reference sequence). This CDR3 spans 15 amino acids. The CDR3 bases that were read are TGTGCCAGTAGTATAGTCGAGGGGGCGTCTTACGGC. This gives the protein CASSIVEGASYG. The full CDR3 reads CASSIVEGASYGYTF.

This clone occurred a few times. The read gets to within 3 residues of the CDR3 end, and the germline J gene fills in the rest. The V and J genes are TRBV7-9 and TRBJ1-3; the match to TRBD1 covers 7 bases. J lost 4 bases, V lost 1 base, and 4 bases had no gene match. CDR1 and CDR2 from the germline V gene are SEHNR and FQNEAQ (reference sequence). CDR3 length: 15 amino acids. The DNA read from the CDR3 is TGTGCCAGCAGCTTAGGAACAGGGGACGGAAACACC. Translated, it gives CASSLGTGDGNT. In full, the CDR3 reads CASSLGTGDGNTIYF.

As regards this clone: The read ends 3 residues early relative to the CDR3; the germline J gene fills the gap. The chain is built from TRBV20-1 and TRBJ1-1; tentatively, D is TRBD1 (5 bases). Trimming pared 0 bases from V and 2 bases from J, leaving 16 bases between. Germline lookup yields CDR1 DFQATT and CDR2 SNEGSKA (reference sequence). The CDR3 covers 16 residues. This CDR3 is CSARDVGRGVNTEAFF. CDR3 DNA, as far as it was read: TGCAGTGCTAGAGATGTAGGAAGGGGCGTAAACACTGAA.

This clone was observed a handful of times. CDR3 bases read: TGTGCCAGCAGTGCCCCCCGGGGGGGCGGCCAAGAGACC. Amino acids: CASSAPRGGGQET. The entire CDR3 is CASSAPRGGGQETQYF. The chain couples TRBV6-1 to TRBJ2-5; 8 positions match TRBD2. The CDR3 end is not reached by the read, which stops 3 residues before it; the germline J gene fills it in. The CDR3 covers 16 residues. The germline V gene has CDR1 MNHNS and CDR2 SASEGT. Trimming removed 4 bases from V and 1 base from J; junction bases left unmatched: 8.

This clone was seen ten or more times. The CDR3 end lies 3 residues beyond the end of the read and is filled in from the germline J gene. This same CDR3 is encoded by further DNA sequences in the sample. This chain joins TRBV2 and TRBJ1-2; TRBD1 agrees at 11 bases. The CDR3 runs to 14 residues. Per germline, CDR1 SNHLY and CDR2 FYNNEI. The CDR3 loop reads CASSDGQGARGYTF. The part of the CDR3 DNA that was read is TGTGCCAGCAGTGATGGACAGGGGGCACGGGGC.

Notes on this clone: Read coverage stops 3 residues before the CDR3 terminus; the germline J gene supplies the remainder. The chain joins TRBV7-3 to TRBJ1-2, with no clear D. Germline loops: CDR1 SGHTA, CDR2 FQGTGA. This CDR3 comprises 12 residues. The part of the CDR3 DNA that was read is TGTGCCAGCAGCTTAGAAGCCCCAGGC. Translating gives CASSLEAPG. The whole CDR3 sequence reads CASSLEAPGYTF.

This clone was counted between two and nine times. The sequence runs out 3 residues before the end of the CDR3; the remainder is reconstructed from the germline J gene. V is TRBV5-1 and J is TRBJ2-7; possibly TRBD1 for D (6 bases). Trimming removed 4 bases at V and 4 bases at J, with 18 bases between. The V gene's germline CDR1 is SGHRS and CDR2 YFSETQ. The CDR3 totals 15 residues. CDR3 DNA (partial): TGCGCCAGCAGCGTACTGTGGGGGCAGTTGTACGAG. It codes for CASSVLWGQLYE. In full, the CDR3 is CASSVLWGQLYEQYF.

This clone has ten or more counts. The read terminates 3 residues before the CDR3 end, so the remaining end is supplied by the germline J gene. This chain connects TRBV5-5 to TRBJ2-5, with D possibly being TRBD2 (6 bases). The CDR3 has 14 amino acids. CDR1 is SGHKS and CDR2 is YYEKEE in the germline V gene (reference sequence). V was shortened by 0 bases and J by 2 bases, with 8 bases between the two germline ends. The covered CDR3 bases are TGTGCCAGCAGCTTGGCCGGACTACAAGAGACC. The encoded protein is CASSLAGLQET. In full, the CDR3 reads CASSLAGLQETQYF.

This clone has only a few counts. The read is 3 residues too short to cover the CDR3 end, so that end is filled in from the germline J gene. The chain combines TRBV7-9 with TRBJ2-1; maybe TRBD1 (5 bases). Germline values: CDR1 SEHNR, CDR2 FQNEAQ (reference sequence). This CDR3 is 13 amino acids long. The V end was cut by 8 bases, the J end by 3 bases, with 11 bases between. Partial CDR3 DNA: TGTGCCAGCGGGCAGGGAAACTACAATGAG. Its translation: CASGQGNYNE. From start to end, the CDR3 is CASGQGNYNEQFF. Supplemented by reference TRBV7-9 and TRBJ2-1, the full variable domain reads DTGVSQNPRHKITKRGQNVTFRCDPISEHNRLYWYRQTLGQGPEFLTYFQNEAQLEKSRLLSDRFSAERPKGSFSTLEIQRTEQGDSAMYLCASGQGNYNEQFFGPGTRLTVL.

As regards this clone: The read halts 3 residues ahead of the CDR3 end, with the missing end drawn from the germline J gene. The chain couples TRBV7-8 to TRBJ2-7; 10 bases match TRBD1. This CDR3 has 14 amino acids. The V gene's germline CDR1 is SGHVS and CDR2 FQNEAQ. Losses at the gene ends were 4 bases for V and 6 bases for J; bases not matched to a gene: 6. The covered CDR3 bases are TGTGCCAGCAGCTCGCCGAGGGACAGGGGCGAG. Its translation: CASSSPRDRGE. The full CDR3 protein is CASSSPRDRGEQYF.